This T cell receptor beta chain was recorded in a study of shared clonotypes between healthy human individuals. General study points: Non-shared clonotypes displayed generation probabilities falling below those of clonotypes present in all four donors.

Replicate PCRs from sorted subsets contained around 190 ng DNA, which is 30,000 to 35,000 T cell genomes. Repertoires were generated with immunoSEQ multiplex PCR, while TCRdb's copy carries only in-frame clones and drops some. The repertoire includes millions of clones, approximately 92% of them detected once, and 0.14% sits in the top ten. CDR3 length equals 14 residues. Trimming took 4 bases from V and 1 from J, leaving 9 bases between them. The germline V gene has CDR1 SGHVS and CDR2 FNYEAQ. Turning to this clone: Its target is not known. Other DNA sequences in the same sample also yield this CDR3.

The sequencing sample was made of naive CD4+ T cells sorted from blood. Subset here: CD45RA+ positively selected. This chain joins TRBV7-6 and TRBJ2-3, with unresolved D. The sequence was collected from a man aged 18 to 29 in good health. DNA of the CDR3: TGTGCCAGCAGCTCCCAAGAGGGCACAGATACGCAGTATTTT. Encoded protein: CASSSQEGTDTQYF.